The next 27 T cell receptor beta chains were all read from a single sample in a study of cytomegalovirus exposure and HLA in healthy donors. The PCR ran on 60 Vbeta and 13 Jbeta primers. The assay was immunoSEQ multiplex PCR, and TCRdb's table has in-frame clones only and misses some. The data hold 80,000 to 95,000 clones, with about 69% observed a single time. The sequencing input was PBMCs. Source of these receptors: a woman in her late teens or twenties in good health and CMV-seropositive.

The chain employs TRBV7-2 and TRBJ2-2, with D possibly matching TRBD1 (6 bases). Germline loops: CDR1 SGHTA, CDR2 FQGNSA. Trimming shortened V by 1 base and J by 1 base, and 10 bases separated the two germline ends. The CDR3 loop spans 16 amino acids. CDR3: CASSLGWGQNTGELFF. In DNA, the CDR3 is TGTGCCAGCAGCTTAGGTTGGGGACAGAACACCGGGGAGCTGTTTTTT.

This clone was counted only a few times. This chain uses TRBV2 with TRBJ2-5; possible D gene TRBD1, 5 bases. The length of the CDR3 is 12 residues. Germline CDR1 and CDR2: SNHLY and FYNNEI. The V end lost 8 bases, the J end lost 3 bases, and 10 bases lay between the germline ends. The CDR3: CASAREEETQYF. CDR3 in DNA: TGTGCCAGCGCCAGGGAAGAAGAGACCCAGTACTTC.

This clone came up a few times. The V and J genes are TRBV5-4 and TRBJ2-1, with no clear D. CDR3 length: 16 amino acids. Germline V gene lookup returns CDR1 SGHNT and CDR2 YYREEE (reference sequence). Trimming pared 0 bases from V and 4 bases from J, leaving 14 bases between. The CDR3 DNA reads as TGTGCCAGCAGCTTGGGTCAGCGTCAGCGATACAATGAGCAGTTCTTC. Translating it yields CASSLGQRQRYNEQFF. Filled out from reference TRBV5-4 and TRBJ2-1, the complete variable domain reads ETGVTQSPTHLIKTRGQQVTLRCSSQSGHNTVSWYQQALGQGPQFIFQYYREEENGRGNFPPRFSGLQFPNYSSELNVNALELDDSALYLCASSLGQRQRYNEQFFGPGTRLTVL.

This clone has more than one count but fewer than ten. The chain recombines TRBV4-1 with TRBJ1-3, with D maybe TRBD1 (5 bases). Germline CDR1 reads MGHRA; CDR2 reads YSYEKL. V was cut by 8 bases and J by 2 bases, with 10 bases left in between. The CDR3 is made up of 13 amino acids. The CDR3 reads CASGGGTGNTIYF. CDR3 coding DNA: TGCGCCAGCGGGGGGGGTACTGGAAACACCATATATTTT.

CDR3 protein: CASSVGGLAGEVDTQYF. The CDR3 region has the DNA TGTGCCAGCAGCGTAGGGGGACTAGCGGGAGAAGTAGATACGCAGTATTTT. This chain joins TRBV9 and TRBJ2-3; TRBD2 matches at 14 bases. The CDR3 covers 17 residues. Germline V CDR1 and CDR2: SGDLS, YYNGEE. The junction had 5 bases not matched to a gene; V was cut back by 0 bases and J by 5 bases.

The rearrangement links TRBV7-6 to TRBJ2-5, with TRBD2 identical over 8 bases. The CDR3 length is 17 residues. The V gene end was trimmed by 7 bases and the J gene end by 5 bases; junction bases not matched to a gene: 18. The germline V gene has CDR1 SGHVS and CDR2 FNYEAQ. CDR3 residues: CASIPTRAGARLETQYF. The CDR3 region has the DNA TGTGCCAGCATCCCAACCCGAGCGGGGGCGCGATTGGAGACCCAGTACTTC. Complete variable domain (other parts from reference TRBV7-6 and TRBJ2-5): GAGVSQSPRYKVTKRGQDVALRCDPISGHVSLYWYRQALGQGPEFLTYFNYEAQQDKSGLPNDRFSAERPEGSISTLTIQRTEQRDSAMYRCASIPTRAGARLETQYFGPGTRLLVL.

V usage is TRBV15 and J usage is TRBJ2-7; 7 nucleotides match TRBD1. The CDR3 runs 15 residues. With 5 bases clipped from V and 1 base from J, the junction kept 8 bases outside the gene matches. The germline gives CDR1 LNHNV, CDR2 YYDKDF (reference sequence). The CDR3 DNA sequence: TGTGCCACCAGCCTCGACCCGGGACAGTCCTACGAGCAGTACTTC. This encodes CATSLDPGQSYEQYF.

The genes are TRBV9 and TRBJ1-4; the match to TRBD1 covers 7 bases. The CDR3 runs 15 residues. V was pared by 5 bases and J by 5 bases, with 9 bases of the junction left unmatched. Germline CDR1 is SGDLS and CDR2 is YYNGEE. The CDR3 DNA reads TGTGCCAGCAGTTCACAGGGGAAGGGGAATGAAAAACTGTTTTTT. Its protein product is CASSSQGKGNEKLFF. Full variable domain (missing parts from reference TRBV9 and TRBJ1-4): DSGVTQTPKHLITATGQRVTLRCSPRSGDLSVYWYQQSLDQGLQFLIQYYNGEERAKGNILERFSAQQFPDLHSELNLSSLELGDSALYFCASSSQGKGNEKLFFGSGTQLSVL.

The V call is TRBV7-9, the J call TRBJ2-4, with a possible D match to TRBD2 (6 bases). V was pared by 4 bases and J by 4 bases, with 14 bases between. The germline CDR1 and CDR2 sequences are SEHNR and FQNEAQ (reference sequence). This CDR3 region has 15 residues. The CDR3 DNA reads as TGTGCCAGCAGCTCTTCACGGGACTTGAAAAACATTCAGTACTTC. It specifies CASSSSRDLKNIQYF.

This sequence joins TRBV4-1 and TRBJ2-3, with TRBD2 identical over 11 bases. CDR1 MGHRA and CDR2 YSYEKL come from the germline V gene. The CDR3 extends over 19 amino acids. Losses at the gene ends were 2 bases for V and 3 bases for J; bases not matched to a gene: 13. The DNA of the CDR3 is TGCGCCAGCAGCCAACCACCATCACTAGCGGGAGACGGGACAGATACGCAGTATTTT. Amino acid sequence: CASSQPPSLAGDGTDTQYF.

The chain employs TRBV13 and TRBJ1-3; unclear D gene. The germline V and J ends were trimmed by 1 base and 6 bases, with 16 bases remaining between them. CDR3 length: 16 residues. From germline, CDR1 is PRHDT and CDR2 FYEKMQ (reference sequence). CDR3 in DNA: TGTGCCAGCAGCTTAGTCGAGGGCTCTTCAGAAAACACCATATATTTT. Its protein is CASSLVEGSSENTIYF.

This clone has just a few counts. The J gene is TRBJ2-7, the V gene TRBV4-3, with 7 bases matching TRBD1. The CDR3 totals 15 residues. The germline V gene has CDR1 LGHNA and CDR2 YSLEER. V was clipped by 1 base and J by 3 bases; unmatched bases: 6. The CDR3 reads CASSQAPGQDYEQYF. CDR3 nucleotides: TGCGCCAGCAGCCAAGCCCCCGGACAGGACTACGAGCAGTACTTC.

The chain uses TRBV7-6 and TRBJ2-1; the match to TRBD1 covers 8 bases. Germline-derived CDR1 and CDR2 are SGHVS and FNYEAQ. J lost 5 bases, V lost 5 bases, and 5 bases had no gene match. The length of the CDR3 is 14 residues. The CDR3 DNA follows: TGTGCCAGCAGCCGAAGACAGGGGCACAATGAGCAGTTCTTC. This gives the protein CASSRRQGHNEQFF. Full variable domain (remainder filled in from reference TRBV7-6 and TRBJ2-1): GAGVSQSPRYKVTKRGQDVALRCDPISGHVSLYWYRQALGQGPEFLTYFNYEAQQDKSGLPNDRFSAERPEGSISTLTIQRTEQRDSAMYRCASSRRQGHNEQFFGPGTRLTVL.

The genes are TRBV19 and TRBJ2-2, with 7 positions matching TRBD1. Germline CDR1 is LNHDA and CDR2 is SQIVND (reference sequence). V dropped 5 bases and J dropped 0; count of bases not matched to a gene: 6. The CDR3 is made up of 16 amino acids. The CDR3 DNA reads as TGTGCCAGTAGTTCGGGACAGCTGACGAACACCGGGGAGCTGTTTTTT. Its protein product is CASSSGQLTNTGELFF.

This clone was seen only a few times. The chain is built from TRBV27 and TRBJ1-6; D is unresolved. Trimming removed 5 bases from V and 6 bases from J, with 14 bases in between. This CDR3 is 15 amino acids long. Per germline, CDR1 MNHEY and CDR2 SMNVEV (reference sequence). The CDR3 nucleotides read TGTGCCAGCAGTCCCACGACTCTCCCTAATTCACCCCTCCACTTT. Protein: CASSPTTLPNSPLHF.

V gene TRBV5-1 combines with J gene TRBJ2-1, with TRBD2 matching 9 bases. Germline CDR1 SGHRS, CDR2 YFSETQ. The CDR3 runs to 15 residues. V lost 4 bases, J lost 8 bases, and 10 bases stayed unmatched. This CDR3 reads CASSGVAGVGYEQFF. The CDR3 DNA reads as TGCGCCAGCAGCGGGGTAGCGGGAGTGGGATATGAGCAGTTCTTC. The entire variable domain, with the rest obtained from reference TRBV5-1 and TRBJ2-1, is as follows: KAGVTQTPRYLIKTRGQQVTLSCSPISGHRSVSWYQQTPGQGLQFLFEYFSETQRNKGNFPGRFSGRQFSNSRSEMNVSTLELGDSALYLCASSGVAGVGYEQFFGPGTRLTVL.

This clone showed up just once. The conserved closing phenylalanine or tryptophan is absent in this CDR3, likely reflecting a read error. The genes are TRBV27 and TRBJ1-2, with D maybe TRBD1 (6 bases). Germline-derived CDR1 and CDR2 are MNHEY and SMNVEV (reference sequence). CDR3 length equals 13 residues. Trimming stripped 5 bases from V and 8 bases from J, with 15 bases between. The CDR3 sequence is CASSVYRDGGYTL. The CDR3 coding sequence is TGTGCCAGCAGTGTATACAGGGACGGCGGCTACACCCTC.

J is TRBJ2-3 and V is TRBV5-5, with D possibly TRBD1 on 5 matching bases. This CDR3 is 15 amino acids long. Germline CDR1 reads SGHKS; CDR2 reads YYEKEE (reference sequence). The V end was cut by 5 bases, the J end by 0 bases, with 13 bases between. The CDR3 nucleotides read TGTGCCAGCAGTTGGGGCAGGGTTAGCACAGATACGCAGTATTTT. This codes for CASSWGRVSTDTQYF.

This clone was counted only a few times. The chain links TRBV5-1 to TRBJ1-6; D not certain. The CDR3 extends over 14 amino acids. CDR1 is SGHRS and CDR2 is YFSETQ in the germline V gene. V dropped 4 bases and J dropped 8 bases, with 13 bases sitting between them. CDR3 coding DNA: TGCGCCAGCAGCAACTCCGGGTTCGATTCACCCCTCCACTTT. Protein product: CASSNSGFDSPLHF.

This clone was seen a single time. The J gene is TRBJ2-3, the V gene TRBV13; D is unresolved. This CDR3 spans 14 amino acids. Germline V gene lookup returns CDR1 PRHDT and CDR2 FYEKMQ (reference sequence). Trimming removed 4 bases from V and 1 base from J, with 9 bases in between. The CDR3 is CASSSDGGTDTQYF. The CDR3 bases are TGTGCCAGCAGCTCTGATGGAGGCACAGATACGCAGTATTTT. Supplemented by reference TRBV13 and TRBJ2-3, the full variable domain reads AAGVIQSPRHLIKEKRETATLKCYPIPRHDTVYWYQQGPGQDPQFLISFYEKMQSDKGSIPDRFSAQQFSDYHSELNMSSLELGDSALYFCASSSDGGTDTQYFGPGTRLTVL.

CDR3 in DNA: TGTGCCAGCAGCTTAAGGGAGTCCTACGAGCAGTACTTC. It encodes CASSLRESYEQYF. V usage is TRBV7-2 and J usage is TRBJ2-7; a possible D gene is TRBD2 (5 bases). Trimming pared 2 bases from V and 1 base from J, leaving 6 bases between. The CDR3 runs 13 residues. CDR1 and CDR2 (germline): SGHTA, FQGNSA.

This clone was detected a few times. J is TRBJ1-1 and V is TRBV27; 9 positions agree with TRBD1. The V and J ends lost 1 base and 2 bases, in that order; junction bases with no gene match: 8. Germline values: CDR1 MNHEY, CDR2 SMNVEV (reference sequence). The CDR3 is 17 amino acids. CDR3 amino acids: CASSLFWDRAINTEAFF. The CDR3 nucleotides read TGTGCCAGCAGTTTATTCTGGGACAGGGCCATTAACACTGAAGCTTTCTTT.

In this sample, this clone turned up a few times. The V call is TRBV20-1, the J call TRBJ1-1; D unresolved. CDR1 DFQATT and CDR2 SNEGSKA come from the germline V gene (reference sequence). V lost 6 bases and J 6 bases, leaving 11 bases between the germline ends. The CDR3 contains 11 residues. CDR3 amino acids: CSAGAGAEAFF. The CDR3 nucleotides are TGCAGTGCGGGAGCTGGGGCTGAAGCTTTCTTT.

A remark on this clone: The same CDR3 is also encoded by other DNA sequences in this sample. The chain combines TRBV7-9 with TRBJ2-7; possibly TRBD2 for D (5 bases). This CDR3 region has 13 residues. The ends were cut back, 6 bases at V and 6 bases at J, with 15 bases in the middle. The germline gives CDR1 SEHNR, CDR2 FQNEAQ (reference sequence). CDR3 sequence: CASSSEGTREQYF. CDR3 DNA sequence: TGTGCCAGCAGTTCAGAGGGAACACGCGAGCAGTACTTC.

This clone has more than one count but fewer than ten. This rearrangement joins TRBV7-9 to TRBJ1-1; a possible D gene is TRBD1 (5 bases). V lost 1 base to trimming and J lost 2 bases, with 11 bases between them. The CDR3 is 15 residues long. Germline V CDR1 and CDR2: SEHNR, FQNEAQ (reference sequence). CDR3 sequence (DNA): TGTGCCAGCAGCTTAGGGGGGGGAACTAACACTGAAGCTTTCTTT. Translating it yields CASSLGGGTNTEAFF.

This sequence joins TRBV21-1 and TRBJ2-7; no check of the table's D call, TRBD1, against the DNA was made. TRBV21-1 is deemed a pseudogene. The CDR3 is 21 residues long. CDR3 sequence: CASSRSLPTPRGQGRPYEQYF. In DNA, the CDR3 is TGTGCCAGCAGCAGAAGTCTACCGACCCCCAGGGGACAGGGGAGACCCTACGAGCAGTACTTC.

The gene calls are TRBV25-1 and TRBJ2-1; D is possibly TRBD2 (6 bases). Germline V gene sequence: CDR1 MGHDK, CDR2 SYGVNS. The V end lost 6 bases, the J end lost 2 bases, and 14 bases lay between the germline ends. The CDR3 has 15 residues. The chain's CDR3 is CASSVWRGAYNEQFF. The DNA of the CDR3 is TGTGCCAGCAGCGTCTGGCGGGGCGCCTACAATGAGCAGTTCTTC.